One sample yielded the 21 T cell receptor beta chains listed below, sequenced in a study of blood T cell repertoires in COVID-19. TCRdb keeps only in-frame clones here, not all; method: immunoSEQ multiplex PCR. The repertoire holds approximately 170,000 clones, with about 85% as singletons. The sequencing sample was made of peripheral blood. The source of these receptors is a woman of 80 years or more in a cohort sampled during active or convalescent COVID-19.

In this sample, this clone turned up a few times. The chain employs TRBV19 and TRBJ1-5; TRBD1 is a possible D gene (5 bases). In germline, CDR1 is LNHDA, CDR2 SQIVND (reference sequence). Trimming shortened V by 3 bases and J by 7 bases, and 16 bases separated the two germline ends. The CDR3 has 15 residues. CDR3 in amino acids: CASSIPRDWRQPQHF. The CDR3 DNA follows: TGTGCCAGTAGTATTCCCCGGGACTGGCGGCAGCCCCAGCATTTT.

This chain connects TRBV12-5 to TRBJ1-2; TRBD1 matches 8 bases. Trimming removed 3 bases from V and 6 bases from J; junction bases left unmatched: 9. The V gene's germline CDR1 is LGHNT and CDR2 FRNRAP. The CDR3 loop spans 15 amino acids. DNA of the CDR3: TGTGCTAGTGGTTTAACTCCAAACAGGGGGGATGGCTACACCTTC. This sequence encodes CASGLTPNRGDGYTF.

CDR3 DNA sequence: TGTGCCAGCAGCGTCGCAACGGGGACTGAAGCTTTCTTT. Its translation is CASSVATGTEAFF. The J gene is TRBJ1-1, the V gene TRBV9; D is unclear. The CDR3 has 13 amino acids. Per the germline V gene, CDR1 is SGDLS and CDR2 is YYNGEE. The ends were cut back, 2 bases at V and 5 bases at J, with 10 bases in the middle.

V gene TRBV14 combines with J gene TRBJ1-1; TRBD1 matches at 9 bases. This CDR3 has 16 residues. V shed 5 bases and J 7 bases; nucleotides not matched to a gene: 14. Looked up from germline, CDR1 is SGHDN and CDR2 is FVKESK. The CDR3 region has the DNA TGTGCCAGCAGCGTGGACAGGGGAATGTTATGGGTTGAAGCTTTCTTT. This translates into CASSVDRGMLWVEAFF.

The chain has TRBV10-3 and TRBJ2-3; 9 nucleotides line up with TRBD1. CDR3 length equals 16 residues. Germline CDR1 is ENHRY and CDR2 is SYGVKD. V lost 7 bases and J lost 0; bases outside the gene matches: 8. The CDR3 spells CAITGSDRGSTDTQYF. For the CDR3, the DNA is TGTGCCATCACCGGATCGGACAGGGGAAGCACAGATACGCAGTATTTT.

The rearrangement links TRBV12-3 or TRBV12-4 to TRBJ1-1, with D unclear. The CDR3 spans 13 residues. V was cut by 4 bases and J by 6 bases, with 12 bases left in between. Here the CDR3 reads CASSSDIEAEAFF. CDR3 bases: TGTGCCAGCAGTTCCGATATCGAGGCTGAAGCTTTCTTT.

In its sample, this clone was seen once. This chain joins TRBV5-8 and TRBJ1-2; TRBD1 might be the D (5 bases). The germline V and J ends were trimmed by 4 bases and 6 bases, with 13 bases remaining between them. The germline gives CDR1 SGHTS, CDR2 YDEGEE. The length of the CDR3 is 13 residues. CDR3 DNA: TGTGCCAGCAGCATGGACCCAGGGAATGGCTACACCTTC. It specifies CASSMDPGNGYTF.

The chain uses TRBV19 and TRBJ2-2; TRBD1 is a possible D gene (6 bases). The V end lost 5 bases, the J end lost 6 bases, and 13 bases lay between the germline ends. This CDR3 comprises 14 residues. The V gene's germline CDR1 is LNHDA and CDR2 SQIVND (reference sequence). The CDR3 nucleotides read TGTGCCAGTAGTTTTGGAGCAGGGGCCGGGGAGCTGTTTTTT. This translates into CASSFGAGAGELFF. Looking up the rest from reference TRBV19 and TRBJ2-2 gives the full variable domain: DGGITQSPKYLFRKEGQNVTLSCEQNLNHDAMYWYRQDPGQGLRLIYYSQIVNDFQKGDIAEGYSVSREKKESFPLTVTSAQKNPTAFYLCASSFGAGAGELFFGEGSRLTVL.

The chain carries TRBV5-1 and TRBJ2-6; TRBD2 agrees at 13 bases. Germline lookup yields CDR1 SGHRS and CDR2 YFSETQ. With V trimmed by 2 bases and J by 2 bases, 1 base remained unmatched. The CDR3 runs to 17 residues. In DNA form, the CDR3 reads TGCGCCAGCAGCTTTACTAGCGGGAGGGCTGGGGCCAACGTCCTGACTTTC. This gives the protein CASSFTSGRAGANVLTF.

The rearrangement links TRBV11-2 to TRBJ2-7; possible D gene TRBD1, 5 bases. There are 13 residues in the CDR3. Deletions cut 4 bases from V and 5 bases from J, with 12 bases between. CDR1 and CDR2 from the germline V gene are SGHAT and FQNNGV. Here the CDR3 reads CASSYNRFNEQYV. Here the CDR3 DNA reads TGTGCCAGCAGCTATAACAGGTTCAACGAGCAGTACGTC.

This chain uses TRBV27 with TRBJ1-5; TRBD1 might be the D (5 bases). V was pared by 3 bases and J by 6 bases, with 12 bases between. CDR1 is MNHEY and CDR2 is SMNVEV in the germline V gene (reference sequence). This CDR3 has 14 amino acids. CDR3 nucleotide sequence: TGTGCCAGCAGTTTTATTGGGGGGGGTCAGCCCCAGCATTTT. Translating it yields CASSFIGGGQPQHF.

This clone has a single count. The chain uses TRBV4-1 and TRBJ1-2; no clear D. The CDR3 extends over 15 amino acids. The V end was cut by 1 base, the J end by 4 bases, with 13 bases between. The germline gives CDR1 MGHRA, CDR2 YSYEKL. Written as DNA, the CDR3 is TGCGCCAGCAGCCAAGTGGGAGCCGCCGGCTATGGCTACACCTTC. This codes for CASSQVGAAGYGYTF.

V and J are TRBV11-2 and TRBJ1-2, with 10 bases that match TRBD1. Per the germline V gene, CDR1 is SGHAT and CDR2 is FQNNGV. The CDR3 consists of 16 residues. Trimming removed 1 base from V and 4 bases from J; junction bases left unmatched: 6. The CDR3 is CASSLVGGTGAYGYTF. CDR3 DNA sequence: TGTGCCAGCAGCTTAGTAGGTGGGACAGGGGCCTATGGCTACACCTTC. Together with reference TRBV11-2 and TRBJ1-2, the CDR3 gives the full variable domain: EAGVAQSPRYKIIEKRQSVAFWCNPISGHATLYWYQQILGQGPKLLIQFQNNGVVDDSQLPKDRFSAERLKGVDSTLKIQPAKLEDSAVYLCASSLVGGTGAYGYTFGSGTRLTVV.

Only a few counts were recorded for this clone. V gene TRBV5-1 combines with J gene TRBJ1-2, with 8 nucleotides matching TRBD1. Germline CDR1 is SGHRS and CDR2 is YFSETQ. CDR3 size: 16 residues. V lost 2 bases to trimming and J lost 2 bases; unmatched junction nucleotides: 8. The CDR3 sequence: CASSFSGGPKNYGYTF. In DNA form, the CDR3 reads TGCGCCAGCAGCTTTTCAGGGGGCCCAAAAAACTATGGCTACACCTTC. The whole variable domain, remainder taken from reference TRBV5-1 and TRBJ1-2, is KAGVTQTPRYLIKTRGQQVTLSCSPISGHRSVSWYQQTPGQGLQFLFEYFSETQRNKGNFPGRFSGRQFSNSRSEMNVSTLELGDSALYLCASSFSGGPKNYGYTFGSGTRLTVV.

The chain links TRBV6-6 to TRBJ1-5, with 11 nucleotides matching TRBD1. CDR1 and CDR2 (germline): MNHNY, SVGAGI (reference sequence). V lost 6 bases and J lost 5; bases outside the gene matches: 3. The CDR3 consists of 14 residues. The CDR3 region has the DNA TGTGCCAGCAGGAGGGACAGGGGGGATCAGCCCCAGCATTTT. Its protein is CASRRDRGDQPQHF.

The rearrangement links TRBV6-4 to TRBJ2-7; 7 bases align to TRBD2. Germline trimming cut 7 bases from V and 4 bases from J; bases unmatched to any gene: 10. CDR1 MRHNA and CDR2 SNTAGT come from the germline V gene. CDR3 length equals 14 residues. In DNA, the CDR3 is TGTGCCAGCACTCCAGGCAGGGAGGGATACGAGCAGTACTTC. It is translated as CASTPGREGYEQYF.

The rearrangement joins TRBV15 to TRBJ2-7; 9 bases agree with TRBD2. Trimming removed 0 bases from V and 2 bases from J; junction bases left unmatched: 8. CDR1 and CDR2 (germline): LNHNV, YYDKDF (reference sequence). The CDR3 has 17 residues. The CDR3 is CATSRDVGLAGPYEQYF. The CDR3 bases are TGTGCCACCAGCAGAGATGTAGGGCTAGCGGGGCCCTACGAGCAGTACTTC.

The gene calls are TRBV10-2 and TRBJ2-7; the match to TRBD1 covers 9 bases. The CDR3 extends over 14 amino acids. V gave up 3 bases and J gave up 2 bases; unmatched junction bases: 2. Germline loops: CDR1 WSHSY, CDR2 SAAADI. CDR3 nucleotides: TGCGCCAGCAGTGACGGGACAGGGACCTACGAGCAGTACTTC. Its translation is CASSDGTGTYEQYF.

The J gene is TRBJ2-6, the V gene TRBV5-1; D not resolved. CDR1 and CDR2 (germline): SGHRS, YFSETQ. The CDR3 contains 17 residues. The ends were cut back, 0 bases at V and 0 bases at J, with 10 bases in the middle. CDR3: CASSLGLLVSGANVLTF. Written as DNA, the CDR3 is TGCGCCAGCAGCTTGGGACTCCTAGTCTCTGGGGCCAACGTCCTGACTTTC. Complete variable domain (other parts from reference TRBV5-1 and TRBJ2-6): KAGVTQTPRYLIKTRGQQVTLSCSPISGHRSVSWYQQTPGQGLQFLFEYFSETQRNKGNFPGRFSGRQFSNSRSEMNVSTLELGDSALYLCASSLGLLVSGANVLTFGAGSRLTVL.

V usage is TRBV28 and J usage is TRBJ1-2, with D hard to call. V was clipped by 5 bases and J by 0 bases, with 16 bases between them. The CDR3 loop spans 16 amino acids. Germline lookup yields CDR1 MDHEN and CDR2 SYDVKM. CDR3 DNA sequence: TGTGCCAGCAGTCCCTGGCCCCGGAGGGCTAACTATGGCTACACCTTC. Amino acid sequence: CASSPWPRRANYGYTF.

The chain links TRBV5-1 to TRBJ2-1; the D is unclear. The V gene lost 0 bases and the J gene lost 5 bases, with 15 bases spanning the gap. Germline CDR1 is SGHRS and CDR2 is YFSETQ. This CDR3 has 16 residues. The CDR3 DNA reads TGCGCCAGCAGCTTGGGTTCCGTGCTACTCAACAATGAGCAGTTCTTC. The encoded protein is CASSLGSVLLNNEQFF. The variable domain in full, completed from reference TRBV5-1 and TRBJ2-1, reads KAGVTQTPRYLIKTRGQQVTLSCSPISGHRSVSWYQQTPGQGLQFLFEYFSETQRNKGNFPGRFSGRQFSNSRSEMNVSTLELGDSALYLCASSLGSVLLNNEQFFGPGTRLTVL.